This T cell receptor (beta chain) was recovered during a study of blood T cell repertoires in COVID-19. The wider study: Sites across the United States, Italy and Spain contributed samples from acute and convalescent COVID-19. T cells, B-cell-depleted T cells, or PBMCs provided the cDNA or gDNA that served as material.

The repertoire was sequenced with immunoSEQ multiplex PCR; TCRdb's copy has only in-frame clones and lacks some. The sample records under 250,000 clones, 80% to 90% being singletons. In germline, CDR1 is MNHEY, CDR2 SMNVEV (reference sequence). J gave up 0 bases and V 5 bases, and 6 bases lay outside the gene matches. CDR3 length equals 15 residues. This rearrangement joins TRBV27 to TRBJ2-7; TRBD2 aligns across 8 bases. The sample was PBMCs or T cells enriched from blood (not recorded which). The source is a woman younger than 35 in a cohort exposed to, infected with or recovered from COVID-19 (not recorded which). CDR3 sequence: CASSRAGGSSYEQYF. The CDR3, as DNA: TGTGCCAGCAGTCGGGCGGGAGGAAGCTCCTACGAGCAGTACTTC.